This T cell receptor (beta chain) was sequenced in a study of T cell responses to AZD1222 COVID-19 vaccine (TCRdb year 2021). Study-wide context: TCR sequencing was performed for over 230 trial participants, of whom approximately 200 were given two doses of AZD1222 and around 25 were given two doses of MenACWY control vaccine. Trial participants were enrolled by age into subgroups of 18-55, 56-69 and 70-plus years, and around 150, 29 and 61 TCR-sequenced participants, respectively, were included in these subgroups. Here is what the overall study found, with its caveats: Epitopes outside the regions mutated in the B.1.351 and B.1.1.7 variants were reportedly recognized by nearly half of the unique spike-specific TCRs. Spike-specific TCR breadth and depth rose significantly after two AZD1222 doses compared with day 0 and with MenACWY recipients. Conclusions about previously exposed vaccinees are limited because only five to seven AZD1222 recipients were SARS-CoV-2 seropositive at baseline. The 56-69-year group was small, and its depth increase did not reach significance, likely because of low power. The vaccine-associated CD4 TCRs covered the entire spike protein, and the dominant responses fell in regions 160-218 and 743-854. Because no day 14 peak-response samples were available, repertoires were characterized only after the peak T cell response. Participants were mostly white British, with more females than males. The authors suggested clonal diversity may have been underestimated.

In the paper's terms, the time point label means: about 28 days (+/-7) after the second vaccine dose. AZD1222 recipients given second doses at about 4 weeks or at about 12 weeks were pooled, since spike-specific TCR depth and breadth were not found to differ between the two schedules. Samples from vaccinated people were obtained from the UK trials COV001 and COV002, which included a single-blind randomized controlled phase 2/3 trial of AZD1222 (ChAdOx1 nCoV-19) in healthy adults. Trial participant PBMC samples were collected at day 0 and day 28 after the second dose for TCRbeta chain sequencing. The CDR3 regions of human TCRbeta chains were analyzed by immunosequencing. Per the original workflow: TCRs in the repertoires were compared against a reference library of SARS-CoV-2-specific TCRs that had been generated with the MIRA antigen-specificity platform. Breadth meant the fraction of unique TCRs that were SARS-CoV-2-associated, whereas depth meant the fraction of total T cells that were SARS-CoV-2-associated. Each spike-specific TCR was assigned to its reactive spike region and to a CD4 or CD8 class using the MIRA data. Log10-transformed breadth and depth values were compared by one-way ANOVA with Sidak's multiple comparisons tests. TCRdb carries this immuneACCESS record with in-frame sequences only. Its versions omit some clonotypes, under half of them owing to an unresolved V gene in the studies checked, with the rest unexplained. The D gene and trimming were derived from the DNA, and the V and J assignments and clone size from that table. In all, the sample holds more than 90,000 clones, and approximately 84% of those were seen once. The ten largest clones take up 14% of the sample.

Comment on this clone: What this receptor recognizes is not known. The record has no base qualities; no much larger clone is one base away.

Trimming at the junction amounts to 4 bases on V and 14 bases on J, and the germline ends lie 15 bases apart. The CDR3 has 13 amino acids, counting the end cysteine and phenylalanine. Of the read, only the CDR3 DNA is kept; its 39 bases are in frame from base 1. Based on the germline V gene, the CDR1 and CDR2 sequences are LGHNA and YNFKEQ. This receptor chain uses TRBV4-2 and TRBJ1-6; TRBD1 is a weak D gene call, 5 bases matching. The sequence was obtained from an adult who received the AZD1222 COVID-19 vaccine. Sample: peripheral blood, taken 28 days after the second AZD1222 dose. The bases read TGTGCCAGCAGCCGGGGACCTACTGAAACCCTCCACTTT. It encodes CASSRGPTETLHF.